This TCR beta chain is drawn from a study of cytomegalovirus exposure and HLA in healthy donors. Study as a whole: Assignment to the Caucasian-associated ancestry cluster applied to approximately 80% of the approximately 400 genotyped donors. General study points: The records held CMV serostatus as the only immune exposure information.

The ends were cut back, 4 bases at V and 1 base at J, with 11 bases in the middle. CDR3 size: 13 residues. The germline gives CDR1 SQVTM, CDR2 ANQGSEA. 13 Jbeta primers and 60 Vbeta primers were used for the PCR. Clones were sequenced by immunoSEQ multiplex PCR, and TCRdb holds only the in-frame ones, with some missing. Recorded for this sample: about 130,000 clones. With regard to this clone: The antigen is not known.

Sequences were obtained from PBMCs. This sequence joins TRBV29-1 and TRBJ2-7; D remains unclear. This sequence originates from a man between 18 and 29 years old in good health and CMV-seronegative. DNA of the CDR3: TGCAGCGTTGGAGCCAGCGAATCCTACGAGCAGTACTTC. It is translated as CSVGASESYEQYF.